This T cell receptor beta chain originates from a study of identical twins. After template switching added a universal primer site, the resulting cDNA carried unique molecular identifiers. TCRdb fed the 5' RACE reads into MiXCR, producing one record per CDR3 protein. The sample carries about 260,000 distinct CDR3 sequences, 5.5% to 7% recorded once. Germline V gene sequence: CDR1 MNHEY, CDR2 SVGAGI. V was clipped by 1 base and J by 4 bases; unmatched bases: 8. The CDR3 totals 16 residues. The same data also went into a second study, on yellow fever vaccine responses in identical twins.

V usage is TRBV6-5 and J usage is TRBJ2-3; TRBD2 matches 7 bases. This TCR came from a woman aged 18 to 35 in good health. The sample taken for sequencing was memory (CD45RO+) T cells sorted from blood. Here the CDR3 DNA reads TGTGCCAGCAGTTACTTAATAGCGGGTGGGGCAGATACGCAGTATTTT. It yields the protein CASSYLIAGGADTQYF.